The 19 T cell receptor beta chains in this list originate from one sample, sequenced in a study of shared clonotypes between healthy human individuals. Produced via immunoSEQ multiplex PCR; TCRdb's table is partial and in-frame only. The profile shows 2 million to 2.5 million clones, approximately 96% of them singletons. Sequencing was carried out using naive CD4+ T cells sorted from blood. Noted subset: CD45RA+ positively selected. These receptors came from a man between 18 and 29 years old in good health.

The V and J genes are TRBV6-5 and TRBJ2-1; D perhaps matches TRBD2 (6 bases). The CDR3 has 13 residues. V lost 6 bases to trimming and J lost 6 bases, with 12 bases between them. Germline assignment: CDR1 MNHEY and CDR2 SVGAGI. In DNA, the CDR3 is TGTGCCAGCAGGTTCCGGGGGAGCAATGAGCAGTTCTTC. It translates to CASRFRGSNEQFF.

The rearrangement links TRBV29-1 to TRBJ2-2; 7 positions agree with TRBD1. Germline CDR1 and CDR2: SQVTM and ANQGSEA. The CDR3 is 16 amino acids. Losses at the gene ends were 6 bases for V and 1 base for J; bases not matched to a gene: 11. The CDR3 sequence: CSVVVYRDRNTGELFF. DNA for the CDR3: TGCAGCGTCGTCGTCTACCGGGACAGGAACACCGGGGAGCTGTTTTTT.

The chain is built from TRBV25-1 and TRBJ1-2; D perhaps matches TRBD1 (5 bases). This CDR3 spans 15 amino acids. V was pared by 6 bases and J by 10 bases, with 24 bases between. Looked up from germline, CDR1 is MGHDK and CDR2 is SYGVNS. The CDR3 protein is CASSPFRWTPFAYTF. The CDR3 bases are TGTGCCAGCAGCCCGTTTAGGTGGACACCCTTTGCCTACACCTTC.

This clone was found once. The chain carries TRBV7-2 and TRBJ2-5; the D gene is possibly TRBD2 (5 bases). Germline V gene data show CDR1 as SGHTA and CDR2 as FQGNSA. Deletions cut 5 bases from V and 2 bases from J, with 27 bases between. The CDR3 runs to 19 residues. CDR3: CASSLRISGFGTSQETQYF. CDR3 DNA sequence: TGTGCCAGCAGCCTAAGAATCTCGGGGTTCGGCACCTCACAAGAGACCCAGTACTTC. The whole variable domain, remainder taken from reference TRBV7-2 and TRBJ2-5, is GAGVSQSPSNKVTEKGKDVELRCDPISGHTALYWYRQSLGQGLEFLIYFQGNSAPDKSGLPSDRFSAERTGGSVSTLTIQRTQQEDSAVYLCASSLRISGFGTSQETQYFGPGTRLLVL.

Only one count was recorded for this clone. The chain employs TRBV30 and TRBJ2-7; D unclear. From germline, CDR1 is GTSNPN and CDR2 SVGIG (reference sequence). The V gene lost 2 bases and the J gene lost 3 bases, with 20 bases spanning the gap. CDR3 length: 16 amino acids. The CDR3 reads CAWSPPLGSLNYEQYF. CDR3 sequence (DNA): TGTGCCTGGAGTCCACCCCTAGGCAGTCTAAACTACGAGCAGTACTTC.

The chain has TRBV14 and TRBJ2-7; D call uncertain. The CDR3 sequence is 13 residues long. From germline, CDR1 is SGHDN and CDR2 FVKESK. V was shortened by 0 bases and J by 5 bases, with 8 bases between the two germline ends. CDR3 in amino acids: CASSQDLRHEQYF. The CDR3, as DNA: TGTGCCAGCAGCCAAGATCTGAGGCACGAGCAGTACTTC.

The rearrangement uses TRBV25-1 and TRBJ1-1; D might be TRBD1 (6 bases). From germline, CDR1 is MGHDK and CDR2 SYGVNS. This CDR3 spans 12 amino acids. V gave up 3 bases and J gave up 5 bases, with 7 bases separating them. CDR3 DNA: TGTGCCAGCAGTGACCAGGGGACTGAAGCTTTCTTT. As protein: CASSDQGTEAFF.

The V and J genes are TRBV7-8 and TRBJ2-1; tentative D call: TRBD1 (5 bases). This CDR3 comprises 14 residues. Between the trimmed V and J ends, which lost 5 bases and 5 bases, there was a span of 13 bases. The germline gives CDR1 SGHVS, CDR2 FQNEAQ. CDR3 nucleotide sequence: TGTGCCAGCAGCCCGACGACAGTCGACAATGAGCAGTTCTTC. Encoded protein: CASSPTTVDNEQFF.

This chain uses TRBV27 with TRBJ2-3; D unclear. The germline V and J ends were trimmed by 8 bases and 2 bases, with 11 bases remaining between them. Germline-derived CDR1 and CDR2 are MNHEY and SMNVEV (reference sequence). The CDR3 length is 13 residues. CDR3 bases: TGTGCCAGCCAGCCCCCCAACACAGATACGCAGTATTTT. Amino acids: CASQPPNTDTQYF.

The CDR3 DNA is TGTGCCAGCAGACGGGACAACCTAAGTGGCTACACCTTC. Its protein is CASRRDNLSGYTF. The chain carries TRBV6-5 and TRBJ1-2, with D possibly TRBD1 on 6 matching bases. The ends were cut back, 6 bases at V and 7 bases at J, with 15 bases in the middle. From germline, CDR1 is MNHEY and CDR2 SVGAGI. The CDR3 sequence is 13 residues long.

The chain has TRBV6-1 and TRBJ1-1, with TRBD1 identical over 9 bases. CDR1 is MNHNS and CDR2 is SASEGT in the germline V gene. The CDR3 covers 14 residues. J lost 2 bases, V lost 6 bases, and 4 bases had no gene match. This CDR3 reads CASRRTGVNTEAFF. The CDR3, as DNA: TGTGCCAGCAGGAGGACAGGGGTTAACACTGAAGCTTTCTTT.

This chain joins TRBV4-3 and TRBJ2-1, with 7 bases matching TRBD1. The germline CDR1 and CDR2 sequences are LGHNA and YSLEER. Trimming took 1 base from V and 4 from J; bases not matched to a gene: 4. The CDR3 consists of 15 residues. CDR3 loop: CASSQADRDYNEQFF. CDR3 nucleotide sequence: TGCGCCAGCAGCCAAGCCGACAGGGATTACAATGAGCAGTTCTTC.

V and J are TRBV18 and TRBJ2-2; 7 bases line up with TRBD1. Germline V gene lookup returns CDR1 KGHSH and CDR2 LQKENI. The junction had 5 bases not matched to a gene; V was cut back by 0 bases and J by 4 bases. This CDR3 is built from 16 residues. The CDR3 reads CASSPPGTVSTGELFF. The CDR3 region has the DNA TGTGCCAGCTCACCACCGGGGACAGTGAGCACCGGGGAGCTGTTTTTT.

The rearrangement links TRBV5-4 to TRBJ2-3; 10 nucleotides agree with TRBD2. This CDR3 is built from 18 residues. The trim removed 1 base at V and 5 bases at J, leaving 13 bases unmatched. The germline V gene encodes CDR1 SGHNT and CDR2 YYREEE (reference sequence). CDR3 sequence (DNA): TGTGCCAGCAGCTTGCGTCGACTAGCGGGTGGGCAAAGAGATACGCAGTATTTT. As protein: CASSLRRLAGGQRDTQYF.

The CDR3 region has the DNA TGTGCCAGCAGACCCCGACAGAGCAATCAGCCCCAGCATTTT. Residues: CASRPRQSNQPQHF. The chain is built from TRBV6-5 and TRBJ1-5; D might be TRBD1 (5 bases). There are 14 residues in the CDR3. Germline assignment: CDR1 MNHEY and CDR2 SVGAGI. V lost 6 bases and J lost 1, with 10 bases in between.

This CDR3 reads CASSYRQGTNEKLFF. The CDR3 DNA reads as TGTGCCAGCAGTTACCGACAGGGGACTAATGAAAAACTGTTTTTT. This chain connects TRBV6-6 to TRBJ1-4, with 8 bases fitting TRBD1. Germline loops: CDR1 MNHNY, CDR2 SVGAGI (reference sequence). The CDR3 totals 15 residues. The J segment lost 2 bases and the V segment lost 2 bases, leaving 1 base of the junction unmatched.

In DNA form, the CDR3 reads TGTGCCAGCAGGCATCAGGGGGCGGCTTTCTTT. As protein: CASRHQGAAFF. V and J are TRBV6-5 and TRBJ1-1, with TRBD1 matching over 8 bases. CDR1 and CDR2 from the germline V gene are MNHEY and SVGAGI. J gave up 11 bases and V 6 bases, and 5 bases lay outside the gene matches. The CDR3 contains 11 residues.

V usage is TRBV27 and J usage is TRBJ1-1; no definite D call. Germline CDR1 and CDR2: MNHEY and SMNVEV (reference sequence). Trimming took 6 bases from V and 9 from J, leaving 20 bases between them. CDR3 length: 14 amino acids. CDR3 sequence reads: CASSELGVRRQAFF. The CDR3 bases are TGTGCCAGCAGCGAGCTAGGAGTGCGGAGACAAGCTTTCTTT.

The chain couples TRBV10-3 to TRBJ2-7, with D unresolved. V dropped 5 bases and J dropped 9 bases, with 14 bases sitting between them. CDR1 and CDR2 (germline): ENHRY, SYGVKD. This CDR3 is built from 12 residues. CDR3: CAISPAGGWQYF. CDR3 coding DNA: TGTGCCATCAGTCCCGCAGGTGGGTGGCAGTACTTC.